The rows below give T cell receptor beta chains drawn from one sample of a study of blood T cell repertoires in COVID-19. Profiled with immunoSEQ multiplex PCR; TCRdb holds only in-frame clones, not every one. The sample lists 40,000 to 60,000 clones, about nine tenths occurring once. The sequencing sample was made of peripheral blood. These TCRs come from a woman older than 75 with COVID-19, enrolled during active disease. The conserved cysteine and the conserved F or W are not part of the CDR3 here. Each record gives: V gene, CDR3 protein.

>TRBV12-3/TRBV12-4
ASSFRGPDGYT
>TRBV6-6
ASSLLLQGKASREQY
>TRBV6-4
ASSDPRDTGAPNMNTEAF
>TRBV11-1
ASSLVQRGHNEQF
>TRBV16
ASSTRGSGYT
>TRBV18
ASSPDSPYSNQPQH
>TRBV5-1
ASSLSGAGGTEAF
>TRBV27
ASSKTSGAPHKNIQY
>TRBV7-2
ASSLVADRTPYEQY
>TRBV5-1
ASSLATGDTEAF
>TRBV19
ASSSIAGGRNTQY
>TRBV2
ASSNLQGGKNQPQH
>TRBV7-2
ASSQGPNTEAF
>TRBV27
ASSLKAGGPDTQY
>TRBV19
ASSPMSPSYEQY
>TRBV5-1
ASSETGLNEQF
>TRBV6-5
ASRVASGAQETQY
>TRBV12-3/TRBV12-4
ASSLMGRDEQF
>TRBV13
ASSLGTSGRLTDTQY
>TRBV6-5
ASRASRDIYEQY
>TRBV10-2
ASSETSSSYNEQF
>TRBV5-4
ASSSEGQGASYEQY
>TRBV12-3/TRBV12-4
ASSLEGEKLF
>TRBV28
ASSGGAGDRQPQH
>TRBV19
ASSSGRGSGDQETQY
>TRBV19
ASSTPSGRASEQY
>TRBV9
ASSVTGVPNEKLF
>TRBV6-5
ASQGPYEQY
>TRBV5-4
ASSWTRGSLSYEQY
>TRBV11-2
ASSLERNRAYEQY
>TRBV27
ASSPYLGGSLNTEAF
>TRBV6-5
ASRNPSGRAYEQY
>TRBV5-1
ASSVTGVSYNEQF
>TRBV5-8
ASSWTSGVLYEQY
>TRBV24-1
ATSAEDRGSGNTIY
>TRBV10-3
AISLGGTQETQY
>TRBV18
ASSPEAGDLYEQY
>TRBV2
ASSEVGRGYGYT
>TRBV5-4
ASSFSGRLGTQY
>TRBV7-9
ASSPGTSGNQETQY
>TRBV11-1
ATAGGPYEQF
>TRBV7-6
ASSLAAGPPTDTQY
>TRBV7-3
ASSLTWGEREQY
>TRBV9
ASSVGLAGWTGELF
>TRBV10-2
ASSESSVSSYEQY
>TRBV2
ASRLLISSGNTIY
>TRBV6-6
ASSYDVAGGTGELF
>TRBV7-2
ASSQQLAGESEQF
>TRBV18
ASSTQRRANTGELF
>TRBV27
ASRRGRGAEAF
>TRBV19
ASSIDLGTGFQPQH
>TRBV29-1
SVDRQRSGNTIY
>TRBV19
ASSSRGPGNTIY
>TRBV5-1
ASSLEAGVNYGYT
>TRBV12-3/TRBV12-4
ASSVDTNQPQH
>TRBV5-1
ASSLPGGDGETQY